The next 32 T cell receptor beta chains were all read from a single sample in a study of OX40 agonist ivuxolimab in advanced cancers. The repertoire was sequenced with immunoSEQ multiplex PCR; TCRdb's copy has only in-frame clones and lacks some. The table records about 62,000 clones, less than 85% of them present only once. The specimen comprised CD4+ or CD8+ T cells sorted from blood, sampled in a trial of the OX40 agonist ivuxolimab. The receptors come from an adult with an advanced solid tumor such as melanoma, head and neck, liver or kidney cancer.

This clone was observed a few times. This rearrangement joins TRBV14 to TRBJ2-3; no reliable D call. The length of the CDR3 is 14 residues. The germline V gene has CDR1 SGHDN and CDR2 FVKESK. Trimming took off 1 base at V and 0 bases at J, with 5 bases between the two ends. CDR3 sequence: CASSQVVSTDTQYF. CDR3 DNA sequence: TGTGCCAGCAGCCAAGTTGTTAGCACAGATACGCAGTATTTT.

The chain employs TRBV11-3 and TRBJ2-7, with a possible D match to TRBD1 (6 bases). Trimming removed 3 bases from V and 3 bases from J, with 15 bases in between. The CDR3 has 15 amino acids. Germline CDR1 reads SGHNT; CDR2 reads YENEEA. CDR3 sequence (DNA): TGTGCCAGCAGCTTGGGAACCGGGACATTCTACGAGCAGTACTTC. Amino acid sequence: CASSLGTGTFYEQYF.

This chain connects TRBV25-1 to TRBJ1-4; 7 bases agree with TRBD1. CDR3 length: 17 amino acids. V lost 5 bases to trimming and J lost 4 bases; unmatched junction nucleotides: 13. The germline CDR1 and CDR2 sequences are MGHDK and SYGVNS. CDR3 sequence (DNA): TGTGCCAGCAGTTCCATCCGGGACAGCGTTATTAATGAAAAACTGTTTTTT. Residues: CASSSIRDSVINEKLFF.

This sequence joins TRBV19 and TRBJ2-7; TRBD1 matches 9 bases. With V trimmed by 3 bases and J by 0 bases, 6 bases remained unmatched. This CDR3 contains 16 residues. Germline CDR1 and CDR2: LNHDA and SQIVND (reference sequence). CDR3 nucleotide sequence: TGTGCCAGTAGTATTTCCGGGACAGGGAGCTCCTACGAGCAGTACTTC. The encoded protein is CASSISGTGSSYEQYF.

In this sample, this clone turned up a few times. This sequence joins TRBV6-6 and TRBJ1-5; D ambiguous. Between the trimmed V and J ends, which lost 6 bases and 1 base, there was a span of 7 bases. CDR1 MNHNY and CDR2 SVGAGI come from the germline V gene (reference sequence). The CDR3 covers 13 residues. CDR3 DNA sequence: TGTGCCAGCAGATTGGACAGCAATCAGCCCCAGCATTTT. It translates to CASRLDSNQPQHF.

This sequence joins TRBV18 and TRBJ2-5; 10 bases are shared with TRBD2. The germline V gene has CDR1 KGHSH and CDR2 LQKENI. The CDR3 has 16 amino acids. V dropped 3 bases and J dropped 2; count of bases not matched to a gene: 6. As DNA, the CDR3 is TGTGCCAGCTCACCCCGAGGAGCGGGAGGGCAAGAGACCCAGTACTTC. Protein product: CASSPRGAGGQETQYF.

The J gene is TRBJ1-2, the V gene TRBV6-5, with 7 bases aligning to TRBD1. With 5 bases clipped from V and 3 bases from J, the junction kept 3 bases outside the gene matches. The CDR3 loop spans 13 amino acids. CDR1 and CDR2 (germline): MNHEY, SVGAGI. The DNA for the CDR3 is TGTGCCAGCAGTCTAGGGGGCGACTATGGCTACACCTTC. Translating gives CASSLGGDYGYTF.

The chain has TRBV4-1 and TRBJ2-7, with D possibly TRBD2 on 7 matching bases. Germline V gene lookup returns CDR1 MGHRA and CDR2 YSYEKL. The CDR3 length is 15 residues. Trimming removed 0 bases at V and 3 bases at J, with 12 bases between. CDR3 region: CASSQDEGGIYEQYF. The DNA for the CDR3 is TGCGCCAGCAGCCAAGACGAGGGGGGGATCTACGAGCAGTACTTC.

This clone was picked up a small number of times. This chain links TRBV7-2 with TRBJ2-4, with D maybe TRBD1 (6 bases). This CDR3 spans 15 amino acids. With 1 base removed from V and 5 bases from J, the gap between germline ends came to 12 bases. CDR1 and CDR2 (germline): SGHTA, FQGNSA. For the CDR3, the DNA is TGTGCCAGCAGCTTAGGGATAGGGGGTCAAAACATTCAGTACTTC. This sequence encodes CASSLGIGGQNIQYF.

The chain has TRBV4-3 and TRBJ1-1; no firm D call. The length of the CDR3 is 13 residues. The ends were cut back, 3 bases at V and 5 bases at J, with 10 bases in the middle. CDR1 and CDR2 from the germline V gene are LGHNA and YSLEER. The CDR3 DNA is TGCGCCAGCAGCCATCTTGCTAGTACTGAAGCTTTCTTT. Translation gives CASSHLASTEAFF.

This clone occurred a few times. The chain couples TRBV5-1 to TRBJ2-2, with D maybe TRBD2 (6 bases). Germline V CDR1 and CDR2: SGHRS, YFSETQ. V lost 4 bases and J 5 bases, leaving 9 bases between the germline ends. The CDR3 contains 13 residues. CDR3 in amino acids: CASSETSTGELFF. The CDR3 region has the DNA TGCGCCAGCAGCGAGACTAGTACCGGGGAGCTGTTTTTT.

The chain couples TRBV6-1 to TRBJ2-1, with D unresolved. V shed 3 bases and J shed 0 bases, with 9 bases lying between them. This CDR3 has 15 residues. Per germline, CDR1 MNHNS and CDR2 SASEGT. The DNA for the CDR3 is TGTGCCAGCAGTGAGACGGAGAGCTCCTACAATGAGCAGTTCTTC. Protein product: CASSETESSYNEQFF.

V usage is TRBV15 and J usage is TRBJ2-1, with TRBD2 matching over 7 bases. This CDR3 is 17 amino acids long. V dropped 5 bases and J dropped 5; count of bases not matched to a gene: 15. Per germline, CDR1 LNHNV and CDR2 YYDKDF (reference sequence). The CDR3 is CATSGHMTGEGHNEQFF. The CDR3 DNA is TGTGCCACCAGCGGGCATATGACGGGGGAGGGCCACAATGAGCAGTTCTTC.

The rearrangement links TRBV18 to TRBJ1-4; the D is unclear. Trimming cost V 3 bases and J 8 bases, with 22 bases left between them. Germline V lookup: CDR1 KGHSH, CDR2 LQKENI. The CDR3 consists of 17 residues. Here the CDR3 reads CASSPTTVLRVREKLFF. The CDR3, as DNA: TGTGCCAGCTCACCTACCACGGTGTTGAGGGTGCGGGAAAAACTGTTTTTT.

The J gene is TRBJ2-1, the V gene TRBV5-1; D remains ambiguous. The CDR3 totals 14 residues. Trimming pared 6 bases from V and 8 bases from J, leaving 18 bases between. Per germline, CDR1 SGHRS and CDR2 YFSETQ. For the CDR3, the DNA is TGCGCCAGCAAGCTAGAGGCAGAGTTCTATGAGCAGTTCTTC. Its protein is CASKLEAEFYEQFF.

The chain has TRBV18 and TRBJ2-5; possibly TRBD1 for D (5 bases). Germline CDR1 and CDR2: KGHSH and LQKENI. The length of the CDR3 is 15 residues. With 3 bases removed from V and 2 bases from J, the gap between germline ends came to 13 bases. The CDR3: CASSPPNRQQETQYF. The CDR3 DNA sequence: TGTGCCAGCTCACCCCCGAACAGGCAACAAGAGACCCAGTACTTC.

In DNA form, the CDR3 reads TGTGCCTGGATTGCTTGGCCCCTTCCTGGAACCCTCCACTTT. This encodes CAWIAWPLPGTLHF. The V and J genes are TRBV30 and TRBJ1-6; no definite D call. This CDR3 spans 14 amino acids. Germline CDR1 is GTSNPN and CDR2 is SVGIG (reference sequence). V dropped 4 bases and J dropped 14 bases, with 21 bases sitting between them.

The chain employs TRBV6-6 and TRBJ2-1, with D perhaps TRBD2 (6 bases). Trimming shortened V by 2 bases and J by 7 bases, and 6 bases separated the two germline ends. This CDR3 has 12 residues. Germline-derived CDR1 and CDR2 are MNHNY and SVGAGI (reference sequence). The CDR3 region is CASSYGGNEQFF. The CDR3 DNA is TGTGCCAGCAGTTACGGAGGGAATGAGCAGTTCTTC.

This chain links TRBV5-6 with TRBJ2-5; TRBD2 agrees at 12 bases. The CDR3 has 16 amino acids. Per germline, CDR1 SGHDT and CDR2 YYEEEE. The trim removed 4 bases at V and 5 bases at J, leaving 9 bases unmatched. The CDR3 DNA reads as TGTGCCAGCAGCCGGGGGAGGACTAGCGGGGTTGAGACCCAGTACTTC. It codes for CASSRGRTSGVETQYF. The full variable domain, completed using reference TRBV5-6 and TRBJ2-5, is DAGVTQSPTHLIKTRGQQVTLRCSPKSGHDTVSWYQQALGQGPQFIFQYYEEEERQRGNFPDRFSGHQFPNYSSELNVNALLLGDSALYLCASSRGRTSGVETQYFGPGTRLLVL.

The V call is TRBV6-6, the J call TRBJ2-5, with 11 bases lining up with TRBD1. Looked up from germline, CDR1 is MNHNY and CDR2 is SVGAGI (reference sequence). CDR3 length: 16 residues. V lost 0 bases, J lost 10 bases, and 10 bases stayed unmatched. CDR3 sequence: CASSYSRDRGEEGQYF. CDR3 DNA: TGTGCCAGCAGTTACTCGAGGGACAGGGGGGAGGAGGGCCAGTACTTC.

V is TRBV5-1 and J is TRBJ2-1, with D uncertain. Germline V CDR1 and CDR2: SGHRS, YFSETQ. V lost 0 bases and J lost 8, with 9 bases in between. The CDR3 consists of 13 residues. For the CDR3, the DNA is TGCGCCAGCAGCTTGGATGGGCGCGATGAGCAGTTCTTC. Translated, it gives CASSLDGRDEQFF.

This clone was counted a few times. The chain combines TRBV10-1 with TRBJ2-2; perhaps TRBD2 as D (7 bases). Germline V gene lookup returns CDR1 WNHNN and CDR2 SYGVQD (reference sequence). The CDR3 contains 17 residues. Trimming pared 2 bases from V and 3 bases from J, leaving 16 bases between. The CDR3 protein is CASSERGRGMHTGELFF. CDR3 sequence (DNA): TGCGCCAGCAGTGAGAGGGGGAGGGGGATGCACACCGGGGAGCTGTTTTTT.

This clone has only a few counts. This chain joins TRBV28 and TRBJ2-7; a possible D gene is TRBD2 (6 bases). CDR1 and CDR2 from the germline V gene are MDHEN and SYDVKM. This CDR3 is 14 amino acids long. V was trimmed by 6 bases and J by 3 bases, leaving 15 bases between them. As DNA, the CDR3 is TGTGCCAGCAGGGGGGACTCAAGATACTACGAGCAGTACTTC. Protein product: CASRGDSRYYEQYF.

On this clone itself: Germline is not matched at one junction end, which may reflect a read error. V and J are TRBV7-7 and TRBJ2-5; 7 bases align to TRBD2. The CDR3 covers 13 residues. CDR1 is SSHAT and CDR2 is FNYEAQ in the germline V gene (reference sequence). This chain's CDR3 is CASSGDVLETQYF. The DNA of the CDR3 is TGTGCTAGCAGCGGGGACGTTCTGGAGACCCAGTACTTC. Full variable domain (rest looked up from reference TRBV7-7 and TRBJ2-5): GAGVSQSPRYKVTKRGQDVTLRCDPISSHATLYWYQQALGQGPEFLTYFNYEAQPDKSGLPSDRFSAERPEGSISTLTIQRTEQRDSAMYRCASSGDVLETQYFGPGTRLLVL.

The rearrangement joins TRBV7-2 to TRBJ2-1; TRBD2 matches 10 bases. Trimming removed 4 bases from V and 4 bases from J; junction bases left unmatched: 7. The CDR3 extends over 16 amino acids. Per the germline V gene, CDR1 is SGHTA and CDR2 is FQGNSA. The CDR3 DNA sequence: TGTGCCAGCAGCTCACGGACTAGCGGAGCATACAATGAGCAGTTCTTC. Translating gives CASSSRTSGAYNEQFF.

The J gene is TRBJ2-5, the V gene TRBV10-3; D possibly corresponds to TRBD1 (5 bases). CDR3 length: 12 amino acids. Trimming cost V 7 bases and J 1 base, with 7 bases left between them. Germline CDR1 ENHRY, CDR2 SYGVKD. DNA for the CDR3: TGTGCCATCAATCAGGGCCAAGAGACCCAGTACTTC. Protein product: CAINQGQETQYF.

The chain uses TRBV4-2 and TRBJ2-3; TRBD2 agrees at 16 bases. V lost 3 bases, J lost 7 bases, and 1 base stayed unmatched. The germline V gene has CDR1 LGHNA and CDR2 YNFKEQ. The CDR3 extends over 15 amino acids. CDR3 region: CASSQGLAGGYTQYF. The CDR3 nucleotides are TGTGCCAGCAGCCAGGGACTAGCGGGGGGGTATACGCAGTATTTT.

V and J are TRBV12-5 and TRBJ2-5; the D call may be TRBD1 or TRBD2 (5 bases each). The germline CDR1 and CDR2 sequences are LGHNT and FRNRAP. The V end was cut by 4 bases, the J end by 1 base, with 19 bases between. CDR3 length equals 17 residues. The CDR3 DNA sequence: TGTGCTAGTGGTTCGGGGCCGTACGAAAGGGGCCAAGAGACCCAGTACTTC. Encoded protein: CASGSGPYERGQETQYF.

The chain joins TRBV30 to TRBJ1-1; 7 bases map to TRBD1. The ends lost 5 bases at V and 3 bases at J; junction bases unmatched: 12. The CDR3 spans 15 residues. The germline V gene has CDR1 GTSNPN and CDR2 SVGIG (reference sequence). The CDR3 sequence is CAWQLGTAIHTEAFF. In DNA, the CDR3 is TGTGCCTGGCAACTTGGGACAGCGATCCACACTGAAGCTTTCTTT. Drawing the rest from reference TRBV30 and TRBJ1-1, the complete variable domain is SQTIHQWPATLVQPVGSPLSLECTVEGTSNPNLYWYRQAAGRGLQLLFYSVGIGQISSEVPQNLSASRPQDRQFILSSKKLLLSDSGFYLCAWQLGTAIHTEAFFGQGTRLTVV.

This chain links TRBV6-5 with TRBJ2-7; TRBD2 matches at 8 bases. The CDR3 extends over 14 amino acids. After removal of 5 bases from V and 0 bases from J, the junction contained 3 bases not matched to a gene. Per the germline V gene, CDR1 is MNHEY and CDR2 is SVGAGI. As DNA, the CDR3 is TGTGCCAGCAGTGCGACTAGCGACTCCTACGAGCAGTACTTC. Amino acids: CASSATSDSYEQYF.

The CDR3 loop reads CASSYSGTSGANVLTF. The CDR3 nucleotides read TGTGCCAGCAGTTACTCGGGGACCTCTGGGGCCAACGTCCTGACTTTC. V and J are TRBV6-5 and TRBJ2-6; either TRBD1 or TRBD2 may supply D (5 bases each). This CDR3 spans 16 amino acids. V was trimmed by 0 bases and J by 0 bases, leaving 6 bases between them. Germline V gene data show CDR1 as MNHEY and CDR2 as SVGAGI.

V usage is TRBV11-2 and J usage is TRBJ1-1; TRBD1 might be the D (5 bases). This CDR3 contains 13 residues. Germline V gene data show CDR1 as SGHAT and CDR2 as FQNNGV. Trimming took off 5 bases at V and 7 bases at J, with 14 bases between the two ends. DNA of the CDR3: TGTGCCAGCAGCGTGCACCAGGGTGTTGAAGCTTTCTTT. It specifies CASSVHQGVEAFF.